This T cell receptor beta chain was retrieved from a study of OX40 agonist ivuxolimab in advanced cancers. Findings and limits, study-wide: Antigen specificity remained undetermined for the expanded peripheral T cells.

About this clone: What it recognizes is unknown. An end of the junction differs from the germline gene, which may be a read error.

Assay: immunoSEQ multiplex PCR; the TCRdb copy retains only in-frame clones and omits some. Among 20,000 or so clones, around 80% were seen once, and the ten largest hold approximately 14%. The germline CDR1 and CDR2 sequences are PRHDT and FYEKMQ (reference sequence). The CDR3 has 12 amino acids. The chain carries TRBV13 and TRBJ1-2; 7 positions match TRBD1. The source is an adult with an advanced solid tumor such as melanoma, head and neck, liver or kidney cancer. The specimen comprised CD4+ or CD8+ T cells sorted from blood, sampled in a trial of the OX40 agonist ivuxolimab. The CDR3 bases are TGTGCCAGCAGCTGGGACAGCTATGGCCACACCTTC. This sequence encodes CASSWDSYGHTF.